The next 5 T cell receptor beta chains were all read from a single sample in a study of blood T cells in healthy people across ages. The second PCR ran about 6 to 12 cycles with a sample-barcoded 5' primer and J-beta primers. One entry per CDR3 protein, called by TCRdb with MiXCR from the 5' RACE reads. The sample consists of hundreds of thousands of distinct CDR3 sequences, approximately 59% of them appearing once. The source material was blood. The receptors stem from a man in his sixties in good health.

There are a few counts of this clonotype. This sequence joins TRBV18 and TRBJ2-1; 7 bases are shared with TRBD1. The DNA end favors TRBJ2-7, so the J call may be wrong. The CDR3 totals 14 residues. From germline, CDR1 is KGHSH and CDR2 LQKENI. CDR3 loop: CASSQARGNYEQYF. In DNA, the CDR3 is TGTGCCAGCTCACAGGCCAGGGGGAACTACGAGCAGTACTTC.

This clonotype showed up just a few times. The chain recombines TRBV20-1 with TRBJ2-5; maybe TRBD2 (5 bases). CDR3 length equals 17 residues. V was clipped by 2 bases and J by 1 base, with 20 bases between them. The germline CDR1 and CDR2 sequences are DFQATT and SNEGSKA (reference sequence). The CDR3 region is CSARTVPGLAAQETQYF. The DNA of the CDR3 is TGCAGTGCTAGAACTGTCCCCGGACTCGCGGCCCAAGAGACCCAGTACTTC.

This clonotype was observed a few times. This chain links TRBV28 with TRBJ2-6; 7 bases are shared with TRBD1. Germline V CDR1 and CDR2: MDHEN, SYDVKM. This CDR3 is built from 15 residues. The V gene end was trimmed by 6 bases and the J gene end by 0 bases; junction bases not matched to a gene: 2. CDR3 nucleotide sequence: TGTGCCAGCAGATACAGGGGCTCTGGGGCCAACGTCCTGACTTTC. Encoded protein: CASRYRGSGANVLTF.

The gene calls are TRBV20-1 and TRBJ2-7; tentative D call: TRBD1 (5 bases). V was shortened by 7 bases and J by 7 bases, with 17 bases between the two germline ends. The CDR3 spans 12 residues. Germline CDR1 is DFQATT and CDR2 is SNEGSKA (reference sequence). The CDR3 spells CSGAGSPSEQYF. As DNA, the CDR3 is TGCAGTGGCGCAGGGTCCCCTAGTGAGCAGTACTTC.

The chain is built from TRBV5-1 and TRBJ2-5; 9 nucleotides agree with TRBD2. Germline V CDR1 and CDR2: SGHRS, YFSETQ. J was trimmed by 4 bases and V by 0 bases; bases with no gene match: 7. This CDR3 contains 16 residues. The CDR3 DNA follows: TGCGCCAGCAGCTTGGGGGGACTAGCCGAACGAGAGACCCAGTACTTC. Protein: CASSLGGLAERETQYF.